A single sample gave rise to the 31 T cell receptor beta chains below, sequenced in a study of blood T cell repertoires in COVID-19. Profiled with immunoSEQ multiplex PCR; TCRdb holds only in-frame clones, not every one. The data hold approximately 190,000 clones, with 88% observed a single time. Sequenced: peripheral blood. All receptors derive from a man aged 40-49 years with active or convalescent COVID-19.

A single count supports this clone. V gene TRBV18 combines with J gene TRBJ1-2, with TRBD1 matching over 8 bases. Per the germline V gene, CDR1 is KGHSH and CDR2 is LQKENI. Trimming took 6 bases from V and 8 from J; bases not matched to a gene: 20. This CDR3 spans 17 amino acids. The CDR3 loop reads CASSTLNSLDREEGYTF. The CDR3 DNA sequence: TGTGCCAGCTCGACTCTCAACTCGTTGGACAGGGAGGAGGGCTACACCTTC. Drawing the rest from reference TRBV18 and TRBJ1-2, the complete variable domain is NAGVMQNPRHLVRRRGQEARLRCSPMKGHSHVYWYRQLPEEGLKFMVYLQKENIIDESGMPKERFSAEFPKEGPSILRIQQVVRGDSAAYFCASSTLNSLDREEGYTFGSGTRLTVV.

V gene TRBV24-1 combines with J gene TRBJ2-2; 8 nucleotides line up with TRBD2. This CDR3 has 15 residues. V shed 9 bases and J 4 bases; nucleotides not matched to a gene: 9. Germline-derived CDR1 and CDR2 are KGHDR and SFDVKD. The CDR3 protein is CATDAGTRGTGELFF. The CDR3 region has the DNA TGTGCCACCGACGCCGGGACTAGAGGCACCGGGGAGCTGTTTTTT.

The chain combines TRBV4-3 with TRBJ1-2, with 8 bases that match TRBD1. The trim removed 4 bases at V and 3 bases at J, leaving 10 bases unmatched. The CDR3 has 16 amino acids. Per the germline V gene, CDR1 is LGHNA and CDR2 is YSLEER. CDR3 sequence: CASSRYDRGNDYGYTF. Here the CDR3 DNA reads TGCGCCAGCAGCCGCTATGACAGGGGCAATGACTATGGCTACACCTTC.

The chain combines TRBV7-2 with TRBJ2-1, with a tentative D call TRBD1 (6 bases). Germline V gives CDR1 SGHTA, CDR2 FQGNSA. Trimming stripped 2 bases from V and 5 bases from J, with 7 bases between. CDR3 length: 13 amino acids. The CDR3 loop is CASSLRGNNEQFF. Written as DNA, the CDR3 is TGTGCCAGCAGCTTAAGGGGGAACAATGAGCAGTTCTTC.

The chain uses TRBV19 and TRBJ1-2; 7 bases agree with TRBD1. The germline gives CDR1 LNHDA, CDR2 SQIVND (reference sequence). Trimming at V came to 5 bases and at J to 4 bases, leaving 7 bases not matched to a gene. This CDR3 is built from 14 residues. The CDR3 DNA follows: TGTGCCAGTAGTGGGACAGTTACCCGCTATGGCTACACCTTC. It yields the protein CASSGTVTRYGYTF.

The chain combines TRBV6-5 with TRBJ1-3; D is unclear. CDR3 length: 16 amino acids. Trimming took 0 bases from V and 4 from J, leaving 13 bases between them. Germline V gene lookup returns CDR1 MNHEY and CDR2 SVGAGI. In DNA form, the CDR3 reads TGTGCCAGCAGTTACTCGAGTCCCAATACGGGAAACACCATATATTTT. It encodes CASSYSSPNTGNTIYF.

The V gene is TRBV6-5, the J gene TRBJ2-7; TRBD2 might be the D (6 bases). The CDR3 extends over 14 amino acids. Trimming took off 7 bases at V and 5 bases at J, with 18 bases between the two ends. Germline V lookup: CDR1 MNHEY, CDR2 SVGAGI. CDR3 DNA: TGTGCCAGCATTCGGGACTTGGATCGCGACGAGCAGTACTTC. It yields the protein CASIRDLDRDEQYF.

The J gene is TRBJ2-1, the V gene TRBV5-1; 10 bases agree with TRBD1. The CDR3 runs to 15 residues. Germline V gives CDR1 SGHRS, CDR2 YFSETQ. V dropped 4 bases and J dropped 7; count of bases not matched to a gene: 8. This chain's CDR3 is CASSITGTGDNEQFF. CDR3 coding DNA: TGCGCCAGCAGCATAACCGGGACAGGGGATAATGAGCAGTTCTTC.

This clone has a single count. CDR3 nucleotide sequence: TGTGCCAGCAGCCCAGGACAGATATACCTTGAGCAGTTCTTC. It translates to CASSPGQIYLEQFF. The chain has TRBV7-2 and TRBJ2-1, with D perhaps TRBD1 (6 bases). With 5 bases removed from V and 9 bases from J, the gap between germline ends came to 17 bases. The CDR3 consists of 14 residues. Germline-derived CDR1 and CDR2 are SGHTA and FQGNSA. The entire variable domain, with the rest obtained from reference TRBV7-2 and TRBJ2-1, is as follows: GAGVSQSPSNKVTEKGKDVELRCDPISGHTALYWYRQSLGQGLEFLIYFQGNSAPDKSGLPSDRFSAERTGGSVSTLTIQRTQQEDSAVYLCASSPGQIYLEQFFGPGTRLTVL.

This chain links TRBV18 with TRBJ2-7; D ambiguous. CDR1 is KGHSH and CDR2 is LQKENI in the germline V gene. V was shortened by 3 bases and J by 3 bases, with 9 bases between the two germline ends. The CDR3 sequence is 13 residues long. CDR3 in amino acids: CASSPAQSYEQYF. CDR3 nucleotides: TGTGCCAGCTCACCGGCACAGAGCTACGAGCAGTACTTC.

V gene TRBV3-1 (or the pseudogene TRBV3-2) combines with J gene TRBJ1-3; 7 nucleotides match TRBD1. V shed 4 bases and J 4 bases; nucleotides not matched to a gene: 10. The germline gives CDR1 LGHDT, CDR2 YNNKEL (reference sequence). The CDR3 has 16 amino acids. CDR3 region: CASSLRQGSGGNTIYF. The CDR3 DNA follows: TGTGCCAGCAGCCTCCGACAGGGATCAGGCGGAAACACCATATATTTT.

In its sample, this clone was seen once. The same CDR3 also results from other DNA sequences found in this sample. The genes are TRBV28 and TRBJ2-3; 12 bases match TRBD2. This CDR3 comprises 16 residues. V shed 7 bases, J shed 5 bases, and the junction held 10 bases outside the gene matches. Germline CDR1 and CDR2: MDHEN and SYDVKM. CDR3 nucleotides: TGTGCCAGCAAAGGAAGACTAGCGGGAGCGTTAGATACGCAGTATTTT. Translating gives CASKGRLAGALDTQYF. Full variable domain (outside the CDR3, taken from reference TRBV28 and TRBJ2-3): DVKVTQSSRYLVKRTGEKVFLECVQDMDHENMFWYRQDPGLGLRLIYFSYDVKMKEKGDIPEGYSVSREKKERFSLILESASTNQTSMYLCASKGRLAGALDTQYFGPGTRLTVL.

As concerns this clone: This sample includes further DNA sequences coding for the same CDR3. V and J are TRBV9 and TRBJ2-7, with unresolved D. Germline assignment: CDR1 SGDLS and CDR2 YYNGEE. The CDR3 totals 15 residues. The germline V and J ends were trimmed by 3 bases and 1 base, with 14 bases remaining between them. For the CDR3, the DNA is TGTGCCAGCAGCGCATTAGCCGAACCATCCTACGAGCAGTACTTC. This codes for CASSALAEPSYEQYF.

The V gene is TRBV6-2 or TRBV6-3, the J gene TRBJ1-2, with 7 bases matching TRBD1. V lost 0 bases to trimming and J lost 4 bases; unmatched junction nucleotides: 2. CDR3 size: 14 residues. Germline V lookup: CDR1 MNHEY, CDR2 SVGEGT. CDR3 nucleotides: TGTGCCAGCAGTTACTCGAGGGACAGCTATGGCTACACCTTC. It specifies CASSYSRDSYGYTF.

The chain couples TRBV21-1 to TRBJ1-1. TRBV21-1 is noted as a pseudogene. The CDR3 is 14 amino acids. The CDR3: CASISITGSTEAFF. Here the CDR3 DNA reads TGTGCCAGCATCAGCATAACGGGAAGTACTGAAGCTTTCTTT.

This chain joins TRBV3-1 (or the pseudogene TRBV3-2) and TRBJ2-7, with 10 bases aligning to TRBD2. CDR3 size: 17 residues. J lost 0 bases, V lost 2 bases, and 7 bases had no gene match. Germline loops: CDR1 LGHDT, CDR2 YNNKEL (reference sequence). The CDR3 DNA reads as TGTGCCAGCAGCCAACAGAGACTAGCGGGCCTCTCCTACGAGCAGTACTTC. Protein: CASSQQRLAGLSYEQYF.

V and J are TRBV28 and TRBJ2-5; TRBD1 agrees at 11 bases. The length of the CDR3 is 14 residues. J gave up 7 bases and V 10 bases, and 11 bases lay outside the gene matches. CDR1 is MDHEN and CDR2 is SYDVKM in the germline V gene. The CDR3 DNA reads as TGTGCCACCAGGGAGGACAGGGGGCTTGGGACCCAGTACTTC. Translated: CATREDRGLGTQYF.

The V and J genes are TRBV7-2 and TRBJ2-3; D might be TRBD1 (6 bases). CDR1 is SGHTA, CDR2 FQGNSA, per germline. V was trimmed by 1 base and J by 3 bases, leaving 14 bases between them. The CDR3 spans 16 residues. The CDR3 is CASSLERRGGTDTQYF. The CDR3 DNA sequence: TGTGCCAGCAGCTTAGAACGGCGAGGGGGAACAGATACGCAGTATTTT.

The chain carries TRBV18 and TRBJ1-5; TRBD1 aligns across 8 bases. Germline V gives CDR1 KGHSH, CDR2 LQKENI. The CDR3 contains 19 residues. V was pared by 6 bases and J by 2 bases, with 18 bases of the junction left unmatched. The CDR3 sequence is CASSLGQGLLLGGNQPQHF. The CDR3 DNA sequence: TGTGCCAGCTCCCTTGGACAGGGCCTGCTGTTGGGTGGCAATCAGCCCCAGCATTTT.

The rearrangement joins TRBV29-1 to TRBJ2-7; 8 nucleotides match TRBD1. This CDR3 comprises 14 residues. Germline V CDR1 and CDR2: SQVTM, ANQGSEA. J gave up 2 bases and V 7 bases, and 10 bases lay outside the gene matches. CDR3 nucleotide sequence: TGCAGCGCAGGGGGCGGGGATGTACCCTACGAGCAGTACTTC. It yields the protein CSAGGGDVPYEQYF.

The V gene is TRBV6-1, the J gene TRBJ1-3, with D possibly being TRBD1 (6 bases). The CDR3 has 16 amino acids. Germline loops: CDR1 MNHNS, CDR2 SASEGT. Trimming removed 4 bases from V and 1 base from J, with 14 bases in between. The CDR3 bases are TGTGCCAGCAGTGGCCGACAGGCTTCATCTGGAAACACCATATATTTT. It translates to CASSGRQASSGNTIYF.

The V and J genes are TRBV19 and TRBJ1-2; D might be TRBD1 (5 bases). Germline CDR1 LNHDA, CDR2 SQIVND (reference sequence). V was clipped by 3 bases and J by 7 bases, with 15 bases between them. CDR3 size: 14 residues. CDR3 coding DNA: TGTGCCAGTAGTATTAACCAGGGAATGTCTGGCTACACCTTC. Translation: CASSINQGMSGYTF.

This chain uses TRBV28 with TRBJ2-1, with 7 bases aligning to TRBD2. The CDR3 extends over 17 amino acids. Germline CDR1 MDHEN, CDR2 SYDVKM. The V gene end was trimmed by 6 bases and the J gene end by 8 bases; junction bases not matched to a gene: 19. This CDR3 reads CASRSGRWGGSPDEQFF. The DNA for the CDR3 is TGTGCCAGCAGATCGGGACGGTGGGGCGGGAGTCCCGATGAGCAGTTCTTC. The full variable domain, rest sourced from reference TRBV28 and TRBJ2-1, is DVKVTQSSRYLVKRTGEKVFLECVQDMDHENMFWYRQDPGLGLRLIYFSYDVKMKEKGDIPEGYSVSREKKERFSLILESASTNQTSMYLCASRSGRWGGSPDEQFFGPGTRLTVL.

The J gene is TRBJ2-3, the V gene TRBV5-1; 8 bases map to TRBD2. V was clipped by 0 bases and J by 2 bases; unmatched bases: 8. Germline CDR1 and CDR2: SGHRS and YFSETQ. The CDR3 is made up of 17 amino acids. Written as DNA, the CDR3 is TGCGCCAGCAGCTTGGGTACTAGCGGCCATCTCACAGATACGCAGTATTTT. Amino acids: CASSLGTSGHLTDTQYF. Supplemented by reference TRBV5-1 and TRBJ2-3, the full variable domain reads KAGVTQTPRYLIKTRGQQVTLSCSPISGHRSVSWYQQTPGQGLQFLFEYFSETQRNKGNFPGRFSGRQFSNSRSEMNVSTLELGDSALYLCASSLGTSGHLTDTQYFGPGTRLTVL.

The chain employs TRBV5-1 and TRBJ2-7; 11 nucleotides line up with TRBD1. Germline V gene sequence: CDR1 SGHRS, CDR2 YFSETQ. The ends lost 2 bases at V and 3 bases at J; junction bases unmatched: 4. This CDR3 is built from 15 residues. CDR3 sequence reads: CASSFSGTGGYEQYF. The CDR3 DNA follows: TGCGCCAGCAGCTTTTCGGGGACAGGGGGCTACGAGCAGTACTTC.

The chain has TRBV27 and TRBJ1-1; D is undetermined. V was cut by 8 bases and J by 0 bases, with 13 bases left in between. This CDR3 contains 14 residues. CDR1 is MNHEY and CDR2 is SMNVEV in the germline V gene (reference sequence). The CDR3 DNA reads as TGTGCCAGCGGCGCGCGGCAGCTGAACACTGAAGCTTTCTTT. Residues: CASGARQLNTEAFF.

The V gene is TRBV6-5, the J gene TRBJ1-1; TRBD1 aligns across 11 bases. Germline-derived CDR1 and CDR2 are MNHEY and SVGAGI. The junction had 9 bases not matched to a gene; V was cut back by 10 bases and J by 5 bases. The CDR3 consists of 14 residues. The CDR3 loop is CATRWDRGTTEAFF. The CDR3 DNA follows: TGTGCCACCAGATGGGACAGGGGGACTACTGAAGCTTTCTTT.

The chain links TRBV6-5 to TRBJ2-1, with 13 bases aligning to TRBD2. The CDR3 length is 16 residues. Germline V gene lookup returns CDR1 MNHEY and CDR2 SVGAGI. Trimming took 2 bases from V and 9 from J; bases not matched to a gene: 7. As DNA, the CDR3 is TGTGCCAGCAGTTACCCTGGACTAGCGGGAGTGGGTGAGCAGTTCTTC. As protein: CASSYPGLAGVGEQFF.

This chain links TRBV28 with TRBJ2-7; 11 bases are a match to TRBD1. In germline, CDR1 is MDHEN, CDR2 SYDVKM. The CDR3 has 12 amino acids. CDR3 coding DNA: TGTGCGGTGGGGGACAGGGGGTACGAGCAGTACTTC. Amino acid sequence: CAVGDRGYEQYF.

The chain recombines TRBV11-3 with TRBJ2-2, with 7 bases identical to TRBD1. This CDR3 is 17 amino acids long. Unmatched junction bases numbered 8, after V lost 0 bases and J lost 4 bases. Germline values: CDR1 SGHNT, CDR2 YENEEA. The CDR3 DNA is TGTGCCAGCAGCTTAGATCTGAGGGGGCCGACCACCGGGGAGCTGTTTTTT. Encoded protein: CASSLDLRGPTTGELFF.

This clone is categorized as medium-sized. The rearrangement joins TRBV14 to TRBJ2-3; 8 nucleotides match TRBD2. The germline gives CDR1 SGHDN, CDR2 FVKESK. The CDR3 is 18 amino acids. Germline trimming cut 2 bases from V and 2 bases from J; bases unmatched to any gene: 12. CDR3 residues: CASSQTTGTRILTDTQYF. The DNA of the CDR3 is TGTGCCAGCAGCCAAACAACCGGGACTAGGATACTCACAGATACGCAGTATTTT.